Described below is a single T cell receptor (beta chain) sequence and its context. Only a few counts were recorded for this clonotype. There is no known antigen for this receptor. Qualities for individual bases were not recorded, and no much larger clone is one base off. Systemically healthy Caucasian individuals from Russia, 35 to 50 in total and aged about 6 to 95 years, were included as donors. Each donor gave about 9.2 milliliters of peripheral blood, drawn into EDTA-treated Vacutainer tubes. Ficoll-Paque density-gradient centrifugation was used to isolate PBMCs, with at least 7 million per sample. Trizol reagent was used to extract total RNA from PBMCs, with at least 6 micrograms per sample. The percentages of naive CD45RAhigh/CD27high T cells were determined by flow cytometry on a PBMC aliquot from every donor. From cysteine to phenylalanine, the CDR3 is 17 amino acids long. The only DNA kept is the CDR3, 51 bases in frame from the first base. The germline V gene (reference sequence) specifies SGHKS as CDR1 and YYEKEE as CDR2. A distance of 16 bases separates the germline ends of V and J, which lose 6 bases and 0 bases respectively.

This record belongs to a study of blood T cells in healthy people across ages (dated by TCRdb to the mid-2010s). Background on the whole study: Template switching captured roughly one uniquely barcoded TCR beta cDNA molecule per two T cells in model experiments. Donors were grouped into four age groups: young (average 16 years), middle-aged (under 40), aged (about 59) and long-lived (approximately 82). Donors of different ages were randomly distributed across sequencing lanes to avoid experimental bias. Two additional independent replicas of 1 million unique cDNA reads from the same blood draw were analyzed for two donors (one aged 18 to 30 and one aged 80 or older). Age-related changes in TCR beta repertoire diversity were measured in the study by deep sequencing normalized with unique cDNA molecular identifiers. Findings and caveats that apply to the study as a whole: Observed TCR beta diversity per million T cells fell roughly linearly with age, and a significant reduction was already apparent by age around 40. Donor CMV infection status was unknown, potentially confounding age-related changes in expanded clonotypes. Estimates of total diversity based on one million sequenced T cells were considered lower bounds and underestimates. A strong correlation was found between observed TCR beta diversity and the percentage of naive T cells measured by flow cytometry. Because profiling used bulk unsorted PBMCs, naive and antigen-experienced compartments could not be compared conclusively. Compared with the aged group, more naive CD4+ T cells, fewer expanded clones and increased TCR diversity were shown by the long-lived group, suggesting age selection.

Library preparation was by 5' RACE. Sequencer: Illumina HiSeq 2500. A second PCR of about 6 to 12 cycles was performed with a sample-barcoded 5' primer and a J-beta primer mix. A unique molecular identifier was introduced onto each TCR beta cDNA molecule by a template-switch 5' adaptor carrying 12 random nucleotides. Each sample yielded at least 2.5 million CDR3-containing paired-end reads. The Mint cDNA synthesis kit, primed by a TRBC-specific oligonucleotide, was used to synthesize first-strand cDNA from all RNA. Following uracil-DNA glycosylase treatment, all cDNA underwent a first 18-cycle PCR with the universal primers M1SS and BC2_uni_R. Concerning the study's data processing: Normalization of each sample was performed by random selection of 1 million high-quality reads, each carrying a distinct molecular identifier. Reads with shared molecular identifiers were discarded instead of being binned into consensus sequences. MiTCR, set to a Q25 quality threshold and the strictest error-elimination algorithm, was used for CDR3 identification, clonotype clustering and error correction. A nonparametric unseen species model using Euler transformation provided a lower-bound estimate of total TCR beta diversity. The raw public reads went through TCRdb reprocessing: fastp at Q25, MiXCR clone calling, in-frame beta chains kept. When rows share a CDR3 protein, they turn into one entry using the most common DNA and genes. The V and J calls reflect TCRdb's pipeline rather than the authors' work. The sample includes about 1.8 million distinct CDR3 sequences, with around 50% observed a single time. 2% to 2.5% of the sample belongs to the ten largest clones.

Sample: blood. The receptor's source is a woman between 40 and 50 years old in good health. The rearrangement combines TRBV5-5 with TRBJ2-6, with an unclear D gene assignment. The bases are TGTGCCAGCAACTTTCCAGGTCTGAGCTCTGGGGCCAACGTCCTGACTTTC. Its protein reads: CASNFPGLSSGANVLTF.